Listed here are 17 T cell receptor beta chains from one sample, sequenced in a study of T cell responses to AZD1222 COVID-19 vaccine. Here immunoSEQ multiplex PCR was the method, and the copy in TCRdb shows in-frame clones only, minus some. The table includes roughly 160,000 clones, around 87% detected once. The material sequenced was peripheral blood, taken on day 0 of AZD1222 vaccination. The source is an adult in good health.

The rearrangement links TRBV28 to TRBJ1-4; 9 nucleotides align to TRBD1. This CDR3 is 14 amino acids long. Germline V lookup: CDR1 MDHEN, CDR2 SYDVKM. Trimming cost V 5 bases and J 4 bases; bases outside gene matches: 2. The CDR3 coding sequence is TGTGCCAGCAGTATGACAGGGGGTAATGAAAAACTGTTTTTT. Translated: CASSMTGGNEKLFF.

The gene calls are TRBV18 and TRBJ1-4, with D possibly being TRBD1 (6 bases). The CDR3 runs to 15 residues. V was clipped by 3 bases and J by 3 bases, with 11 bases between them. CDR1 KGHSH and CDR2 LQKENI come from the germline V gene. The CDR3 DNA reads TGTGCCAGCTCACCCCGGGACAATTCTAATGAAAAACTGTTTTTT. Translating gives CASSPRDNSNEKLFF. Full variable domain (rest looked up from reference TRBV18 and TRBJ1-4): NAGVMQNPRHLVRRRGQEARLRCSPMKGHSHVYWYRQLPEEGLKFMVYLQKENIIDESGMPKERFSAEFPKEGPSILRIQQVVRGDSAAYFCASSPRDNSNEKLFFGSGTQLSVL.

The V call is TRBV6-5, the J call TRBJ1-5; TRBD1 might be the D (6 bases). The ends were cut back, 6 bases at V and 0 bases at J, with 12 bases in the middle. This CDR3 region has 15 residues. Germline CDR1 MNHEY, CDR2 SVGAGI. CDR3 in DNA: TGTGCCAGCAGGGCAGGGGACTATAGCAATCAGCCCCAGCATTTT. Amino acid sequence: CASRAGDYSNQPQHF.

The chain is built from TRBV7-3 and TRBJ2-5; D is unresolved. Germline V lookup: CDR1 SGHTA, CDR2 FQGTGA. The CDR3 has 14 residues. Trimming removed 2 bases at V and 1 base at J, with 8 bases between. The CDR3 nucleotides read TGTGCCAGCAGCTTAGGTCCGGGCCAAGAGACCCAGTACTTC. Its protein product is CASSLGPGQETQYF.

The rearrangement links TRBV24-1 to TRBJ2-1, with D perhaps assigned TRBD1 or TRBD2 (5 bases each). Trimming removed 4 bases from V and 5 bases from J, with 14 bases in between. Per germline, CDR1 KGHDR and CDR2 SFDVKD. This CDR3 region has 15 residues. The CDR3 loop is CATSDTGTNNNEQFF. The CDR3 region has the DNA TGTGCCACCAGTGACACCGGGACGAACAACAATGAGCAGTTCTTC.

The chain links TRBV3-1 (or the pseudogene TRBV3-2) to TRBJ1-1; 7 bases are shared with TRBD1. V trimming: 2 bases; J trimming: 5 bases; junction bases outside the gene matches: 5. There are 14 residues in the CDR3. CDR1 is LGHDT and CDR2 is YNNKEL in the germline V gene (reference sequence). The CDR3, as DNA: TGTGCCAGCAGCCAACACGACAGGGATACTGAAGCTTTCTTT. Amino acids: CASSQHDRDTEAFF.

V and J are TRBV7-9 and TRBJ1-5, with no clear D. Trimming pared 1 base from V and 3 bases from J, leaving 4 bases between. From germline, CDR1 is SEHNR and CDR2 FQNEAQ (reference sequence). This CDR3 is built from 13 residues. The CDR3 nucleotides read TGTGCCAGCAGCTTAGGATACAATCAGCCCCAGCATTTT. Protein sequence: CASSLGYNQPQHF.

The V gene is TRBV7-2, the J gene TRBJ2-3; D is perhaps TRBD1 (5 bases). The V gene lost 5 bases and the J gene lost 3 bases, with 18 bases spanning the gap. From germline, CDR1 is SGHTA and CDR2 FQGNSA. The CDR3 is 16 amino acids. DNA for the CDR3: TGTGCCAGCAGCCGGATAGCAGGGTTTTCAACAGATACGCAGTATTTT. Protein sequence: CASSRIAGFSTDTQYF.

The chain couples TRBV6-2 or TRBV6-3 to TRBJ2-1, with D possibly TRBD1 on 6 matching bases. Germline CDR1 and CDR2: MNHEY and SVGEGT. This CDR3 is built from 14 residues. The germline V and J ends were trimmed by 6 bases and 0 bases, with 9 bases remaining between them. In DNA form, the CDR3 reads TGTGCCAGCAGCAGACAGGTCTCCTACAATGAGCAGTTCTTC. Amino acid sequence: CASSRQVSYNEQFF.

The chain employs TRBV10-3 and TRBJ2-7, with unresolved D. This CDR3 has 12 amino acids. V shed 1 base and J shed 7 bases, with 8 bases lying between them. Germline-derived CDR1 and CDR2 are ENHRY and SYGVKD. CDR3 protein: CAISEFQQEQYV. CDR3 nucleotides: TGTGCCATCAGTGAGTTTCAACAGGAGCAGTACGTC.

V usage is TRBV19 and J usage is TRBJ2-2; D uncertain. Germline V gene sequence: CDR1 LNHDA, CDR2 SQIVND (reference sequence). This CDR3 contains 14 residues. Trimming took off 6 bases at V and 2 bases at J, with 10 bases between the two ends. The CDR3 DNA reads TGTGCCAGTAGCGTTCAGGATAACACCGGGGAGCTGTTTTTT. Encoded protein: CASSVQDNTGELFF.

This chain joins TRBV9 and TRBJ2-5; D unresolved. CDR3 size: 16 residues. V was shortened by 1 base and J by 0 bases, with 13 bases between the two germline ends. CDR1 and CDR2 from the germline V gene are SGDLS and YYNGEE. This CDR3 is CASSVSARTYQETQYF. In DNA form, the CDR3 reads TGTGCCAGCAGCGTATCTGCTCGGACGTACCAAGAGACCCAGTACTTC.

This clone was observed a single time. The V gene is TRBV20-1, the J gene TRBJ2-1; no firm D call. Deletions cut 3 bases from V and 3 bases from J, with 12 bases between. Germline assignment: CDR1 DFQATT and CDR2 SNEGSKA (reference sequence). CDR3 length: 14 residues. The CDR3 coding sequence is TGCAGTGCTAGTTATTCACAAAGCTACAATGAGCAGTTCTTC. Its translation: CSASYSQSYNEQFF.

This CDR3 reads CASSAVTGNYGYTF. CDR3 DNA: TGCGCCAGCAGCGCCGTGACAGGGAACTATGGCTACACCTTC. The chain joins TRBV5-1 to TRBJ1-2, with 7 bases that match TRBD1. CDR3 size: 14 residues. Losses at the gene ends were 4 bases for V and 2 bases for J; bases not matched to a gene: 5. The germline V gene has CDR1 SGHRS and CDR2 YFSETQ.

The chain joins TRBV6-5 to TRBJ2-5, with D uncertain. This CDR3 comprises 14 residues. Trimming removed 0 bases at V and 5 bases at J, with 10 bases between. The germline V gene encodes CDR1 MNHEY and CDR2 SVGAGI. The CDR3 DNA is TGTGCCAGCAGTTACTCTTCCCAGTTTGAGACCCAGTACTTC. Translating it yields CASSYSSQFETQYF.

This clone was recorded only once. CDR3 region: CASSLKGATNTEAFF. In nucleotides, the CDR3 is TGTGCCAGCAGCTTGAAGGGAGCAACAAACACTGAAGCTTTCTTT. V gene TRBV5-5 combines with J gene TRBJ1-1; D unclear. The germline CDR1 and CDR2 sequences are SGHKS and YYEKEE (reference sequence). The CDR3 totals 15 residues. V lost 1 base and J 2 bases, leaving 12 bases between the germline ends.

The genes are TRBV20-1 and TRBJ2-1; no clear D gene. Germline V gives CDR1 DFQATT, CDR2 SNEGSKA (reference sequence). The CDR3 contains 11 residues. The V and J ends lost 3 bases and 8 bases respectively, with 8 bases between them. This CDR3 is CSASKRDEQFF. The CDR3 DNA sequence: TGCAGTGCTAGCAAGCGCGATGAGCAGTTCTTC.